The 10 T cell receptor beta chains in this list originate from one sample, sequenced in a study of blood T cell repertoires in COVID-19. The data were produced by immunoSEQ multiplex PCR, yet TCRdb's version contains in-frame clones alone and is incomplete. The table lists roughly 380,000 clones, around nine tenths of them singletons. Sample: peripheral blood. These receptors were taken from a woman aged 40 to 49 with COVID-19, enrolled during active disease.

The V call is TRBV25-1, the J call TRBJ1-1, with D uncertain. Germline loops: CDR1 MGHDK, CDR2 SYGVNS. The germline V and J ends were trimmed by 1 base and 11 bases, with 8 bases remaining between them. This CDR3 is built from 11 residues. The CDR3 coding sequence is TGTGCCAGCAGTGAATTCCGCGAGGCTTTCTTT. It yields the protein CASSEFREAFF.

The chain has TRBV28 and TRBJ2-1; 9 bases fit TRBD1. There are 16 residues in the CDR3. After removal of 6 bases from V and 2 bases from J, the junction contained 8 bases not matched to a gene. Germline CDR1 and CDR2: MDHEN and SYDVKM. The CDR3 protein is CASRPARTGAYNEQFF. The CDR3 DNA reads TGTGCCAGCAGGCCCGCCCGGACAGGGGCCTACAATGAGCAGTTCTTC.

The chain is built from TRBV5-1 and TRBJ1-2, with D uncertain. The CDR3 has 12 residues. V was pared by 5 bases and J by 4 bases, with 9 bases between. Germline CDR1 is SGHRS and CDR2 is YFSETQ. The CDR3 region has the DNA TGCGCCAGCAGTTATGACACCTATGGCTACACCTTC. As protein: CASSYDTYGYTF.

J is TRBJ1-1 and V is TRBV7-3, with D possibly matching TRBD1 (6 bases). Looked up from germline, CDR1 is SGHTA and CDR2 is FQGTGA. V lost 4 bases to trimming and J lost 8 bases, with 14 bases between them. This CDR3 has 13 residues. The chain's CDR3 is CASSSQGTSEAFF. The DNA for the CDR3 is TGTGCCAGCAGCTCCCAGGGGACGAGCGAAGCTTTCTTT.

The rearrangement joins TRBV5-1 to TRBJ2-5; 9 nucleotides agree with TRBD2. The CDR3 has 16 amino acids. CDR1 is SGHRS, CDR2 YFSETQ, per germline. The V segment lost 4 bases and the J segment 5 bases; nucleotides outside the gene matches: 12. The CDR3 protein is CASSAIVSGGLETQYF. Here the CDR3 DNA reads TGCGCCAGCAGCGCGATAGTCAGCGGGGGGCTTGAGACCCAGTACTTC. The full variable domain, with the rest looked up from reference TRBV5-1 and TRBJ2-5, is KAGVTQTPRYLIKTRGQQVTLSCSPISGHRSVSWYQQTPGQGLQFLFEYFSETQRNKGNFPGRFSGRQFSNSRSEMNVSTLELGDSALYLCASSAIVSGGLETQYFGPGTRLLVL.

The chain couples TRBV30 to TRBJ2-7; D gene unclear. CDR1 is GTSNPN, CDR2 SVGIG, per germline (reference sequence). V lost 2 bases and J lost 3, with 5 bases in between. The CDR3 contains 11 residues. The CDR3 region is CAWSRNYEQYF. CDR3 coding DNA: TGTGCCTGGAGTCGTAACTACGAGCAGTACTTC.

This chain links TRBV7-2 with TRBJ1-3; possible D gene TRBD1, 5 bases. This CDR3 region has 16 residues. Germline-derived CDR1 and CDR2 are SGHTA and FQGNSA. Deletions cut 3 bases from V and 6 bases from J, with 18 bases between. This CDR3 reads CASSLTGLRESNTIYF. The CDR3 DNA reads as TGTGCCAGCAGCTTGACGGGACTCAGGGAGTCAAACACCATATATTTT.

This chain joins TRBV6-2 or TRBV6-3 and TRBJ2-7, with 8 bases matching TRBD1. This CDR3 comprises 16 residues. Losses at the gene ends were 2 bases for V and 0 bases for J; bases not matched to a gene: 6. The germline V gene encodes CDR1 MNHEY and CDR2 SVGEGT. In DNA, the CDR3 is TGTGCCAGCAGTTACAAATCAGGGGGCGCCTCCTACGAGCAGTACTTC. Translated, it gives CASSYKSGGASYEQYF.

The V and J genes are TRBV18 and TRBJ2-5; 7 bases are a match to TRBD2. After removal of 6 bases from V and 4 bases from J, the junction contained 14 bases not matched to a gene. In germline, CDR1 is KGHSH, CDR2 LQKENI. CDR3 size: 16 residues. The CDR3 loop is CASSPTTNGGGETQYF. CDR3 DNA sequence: TGTGCCAGCTCCCCTACCACGAACGGCGGGGGAGAGACCCAGTACTTC.

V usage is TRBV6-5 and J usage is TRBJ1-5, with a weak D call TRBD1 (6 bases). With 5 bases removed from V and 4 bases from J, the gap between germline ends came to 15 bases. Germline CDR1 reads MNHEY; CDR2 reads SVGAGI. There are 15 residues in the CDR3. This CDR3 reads CASSPQGQRNQPQHF. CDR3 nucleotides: TGTGCCAGCAGTCCACAGGGTCAGAGGAATCAGCCCCAGCATTTT.